These T cell receptor beta chains were read from a single sample in a study of beta chain features in type 1 diabetes. Profiled with immunoSEQ multiplex PCR; TCRdb holds only in-frame clones, not every one. The data show 130,000 to 150,000 clones, with nearly 50% seen just once and approximately 0.4% held by the top ten. The sequencing sample was made of Tregs from blood. All receptors come from a man between 18 and 35 years old in good health. CDR3s include the opening cysteine and the closing phenylalanine or tryptophan.

j_call: TRBJ2-3; v_call: TRBV4-1; cdr3_length: 14; cdr3_aa: CASSQGARADTQYF
j_call: TRBJ1-1; v_call: TRBV29-1; cdr3_length: 13; cdr3_aa: CSALETGFGEAFF
j_call: TRBJ2-1; v_call: TRBV18; cdr3_length: 16; cdr3_aa: CASSPRGGTSYNEQFF
j_call: TRBJ2-3; v_call: TRBV18; cdr3_length: 15; cdr3_aa: CASRRTSGSTDTQYF
j_call: TRBJ2-1; v_call: TRBV9; cdr3_length: 17; cdr3_aa: CASSLHLRQSSYNEQFF
j_call: TRBJ2-5; v_call: TRBV5-1; cdr3_length: 18; cdr3_aa: CASSLAGASGRVTETQYF
j_call: TRBJ2-7; v_call: TRBV30; cdr3_length: 12; cdr3_aa: CAWSKGIYEQYF
j_call: TRBJ2-7; v_call: TRBV5-1; cdr3_length: 14; cdr3_aa: CASSLGPGIYGQYF
j_call: TRBJ1-2; v_call: TRBV18; cdr3_length: 14; cdr3_aa: CASSPLRDSYGYTF
j_call: TRBJ1-1; v_call: TRBV5-1; cdr3_length: 15; cdr3_aa: CASSLVGQGDTEAFF
j_call: TRBJ1-4; v_call: TRBV2; cdr3_length: 17; cdr3_aa: CASSPDRGRKANEKLFF
j_call: TRBJ2-2; v_call: TRBV4-3; cdr3_length: 17; cdr3_aa: CASSQRRAGEVTGELFF
j_call: TRBJ2-7; v_call: TRBV28; cdr3_length: 13; cdr3_aa: CASSFSLSYEQYF
j_call: TRBJ2-3; v_call: TRBV7-3; cdr3_length: 15; cdr3_aa: CASSSQGFSTDTQYF
j_call: TRBJ2-2; v_call: TRBV5-6; cdr3_length: 16; cdr3_aa: CASSLVGTVDTGELFF
j_call: TRBJ2-7; v_call: TRBV28; cdr3_length: 15; cdr3_aa: CASSPPGQGPYEQYF
j_call: TRBJ2-7; v_call: TRBV19; cdr3_length: 13; cdr3_aa: CASSMQGAYEQYF
j_call: TRBJ1-5; v_call: TRBV5-4; cdr3_length: 13; cdr3_aa: CASSIDSYQPQHF
j_call: TRBJ1-6; v_call: TRBV5-1; cdr3_length: 15; cdr3_aa: CASSLGTGYNSPLHF
j_call: TRBJ2-3; v_call: TRBV7-2; cdr3_length: 14; cdr3_aa: CASSRNRAADTQYF
j_call: TRBJ2-1; v_call: TRBV11-2; cdr3_length: 16; cdr3_aa: CASSLLAGVSYNEQFF
j_call: TRBJ2-6; v_call: TRBV5-1; cdr3_length: 17; cdr3_aa: CASSSKSTGSGANVLTF
j_call: TRBJ2-3; v_call: TRBV29-1; cdr3_length: 15; cdr3_aa: CSVVLAGGILDTQYF
j_call: TRBJ2-1; v_call: TRBV6-5; cdr3_length: 13; cdr3_aa: CASSYSGRYRQFF
j_call: TRBJ2-7; v_call: TRBV6-1; cdr3_length: 15; cdr3_aa: CASSSLGLAVYEQYF
j_call: TRBJ2-3; v_call: TRBV5-6; cdr3_length: 14; cdr3_aa: CASSELGTADTQYF
j_call: TRBJ2-1; v_call: TRBV2; cdr3_length: 13; cdr3_aa: CASSGRGYNEQFF
j_call: TRBJ1-4; v_call: TRBV11-2; cdr3_length: 15; cdr3_aa: CASSPTPRGREKLFF
j_call: TRBJ1-5; v_call: TRBV30; cdr3_length: 15; cdr3_aa: CAWKRPEVGAQPQHF
j_call: TRBJ2-7; v_call: TRBV4-2; cdr3_length: 13; cdr3_aa: CASSSSGGGEQYF
j_call: TRBJ2-1; v_call: TRBV15; cdr3_length: 15; cdr3_aa: CATSRDPGVFNEQFF
j_call: TRBJ1-1; v_call: TRBV23-1; cdr3_length: 15; cdr3_aa: CASSQSRWSNTEAFF
j_call: TRBJ2-1; v_call: TRBV7-6; cdr3_length: 16; cdr3_aa: CASSPRSPGLVGEQFF
j_call: TRBJ1-6; v_call: TRBV6-1; cdr3_length: 14; cdr3_aa: CASRPLDSYSPLHF
j_call: TRBJ2-7; v_call: TRBV18; cdr3_length: 18; cdr3_aa: CASSPPTPGQGGSYEQYF
j_call: TRBJ2-3; v_call: TRBV10-3; cdr3_length: 13; cdr3_aa: CAISEVETDTQYF
j_call: NA; v_call: TRBV10-3; cdr3_length: 14; cdr3_aa: CAIRSGEMVYEQYF
j_call: TRBJ1-1; v_call: TRBV18; cdr3_length: 13; cdr3_aa: CASSPAQGTEAFF
j_call: TRBJ2-2; v_call: TRBV28; cdr3_length: 16; cdr3_aa: CASSLSGTGGTGELFF
j_call: TRBJ2-4; v_call: TRBV19; cdr3_length: 15; cdr3_aa: CASRPTGVAKNIQYF
j_call: TRBJ1-1; v_call: TRBV19; cdr3_length: 17; cdr3_aa: CASRGRQSRYVNTEAFF
j_call: TRBJ1-5; v_call: TRBV5-1; cdr3_length: 14; cdr3_aa: CASSFGTDNQPQHF
j_call: TRBJ2-1; v_call: TRBV27; cdr3_length: 14; cdr3_aa: CASSNRGPYNEQFF
j_call: TRBJ1-1; v_call: TRBV4-3; cdr3_length: 13; cdr3_aa: CASSRTGYTEAFF
j_call: TRBJ1-2; v_call: TRBV19; cdr3_length: 13; cdr3_aa: CASSPTGIQRYTF
j_call: TRBJ1-1; v_call: TRBV19; cdr3_length: 13; cdr3_aa: CASSSQGDTEAFF
j_call: TRBJ2-1; v_call: TRBV7-6; cdr3_length: 13; cdr3_aa: CASSLRDYNEQFF
j_call: TRBJ1-5; v_call: TRBV28; cdr3_length: 15; cdr3_aa: CASSLFTRGLQPQHF